One T cell receptor (beta chain) is described in this entry. Its antigen is still unknown. CDR3 size: 13 residues. The J segment lost 6 bases and the V segment lost 6 bases, leaving 6 bases of the junction unmatched. Per the germline V gene, CDR1 is MDHEN and CDR2 is SYDVKM. These data are taken from a study of T cell responses to AZD1222 COVID-19 vaccine. Study conclusions and caveats: Rises in breadth and depth of Spike-specific TCRs came after two AZD1222 doses.

Assay used: immunoSEQ multiplex PCR; TCRdb lists only in-frame clones, some missing. Of 200,000 or so clones in the sample, 87% were seen once. The receptor was isolated from an adult in good health. The rearrangement joins TRBV28 to TRBJ2-7, with 9 bases lining up with TRBD1. The starting material was peripheral blood, obtained on day 0 of MenACWY control vaccination. CDR3 DNA: TGTGCCAGCAGCAACGGACAGGGGAGCGAGCAGTACTTC. Translated: CASSNGQGSEQYF.